This TCR beta chain was sequenced in a study of T cells in Graves' hyperthyroidism and ophthalmopathy. At the level of the study: Any treatment followed the collection of peripheral blood at initial diagnosis.

Study results and limitations: Blood also carried most thyroid clonotypes expanded above 0.001. Ophthalmopathy was predicted by the model a median of roughly 6.6 months ahead of onset.

Concerning this clonotype itself: Its matching antigen is unknown.

Uncontrolled infection, other autoimmune disease, pregnancy or lactation disqualified patients from enrolment. Amplification of TCR beta CDR3 regions was performed using RNA transcripts as template. Researchers ran a first-round RT-PCR on the TCR CDR3 using the HTBI primer set. TCRdb re-called the multiplex PCR reads through MiXCR, storing one row per CDR3 protein. The data show about 600,000 distinct CDR3 sequences, with 12% to 15% seen just once and roughly 7.1% held by the top ten. The sequence derives from a woman aged 18-30 years with Graves' ophthalmopathy. The specimen was blood.

In DNA form, the CDR3 reads TGCGCCAGCAGCCATACGACAGGGTTGAACACTGAAGCTTTCTTT. It translates to CASSHTTGLNTEAFF. V gene TRBV4-3 combines with J gene TRBJ1-1; the match to TRBD1 covers 7 bases. Germline CDR1 is LGHNA and CDR2 is YSLEER. The CDR3 totals 15 residues. V shed 3 bases, J shed 0 bases, and the junction held 4 bases outside the gene matches.